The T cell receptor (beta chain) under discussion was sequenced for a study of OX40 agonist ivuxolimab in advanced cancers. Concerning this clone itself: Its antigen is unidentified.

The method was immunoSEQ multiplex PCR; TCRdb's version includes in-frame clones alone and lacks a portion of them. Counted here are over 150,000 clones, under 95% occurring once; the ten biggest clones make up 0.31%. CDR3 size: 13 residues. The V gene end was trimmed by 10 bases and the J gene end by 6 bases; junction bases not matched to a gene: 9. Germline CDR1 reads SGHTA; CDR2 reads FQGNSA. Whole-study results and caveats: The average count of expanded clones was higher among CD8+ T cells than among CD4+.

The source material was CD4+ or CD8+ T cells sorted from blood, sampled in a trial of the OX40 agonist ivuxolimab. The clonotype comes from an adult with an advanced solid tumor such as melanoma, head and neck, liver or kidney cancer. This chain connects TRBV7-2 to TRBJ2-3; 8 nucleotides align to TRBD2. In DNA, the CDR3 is TGTGCCACCGGGGCGGGAGGTATGGATACGCAGTATTTT. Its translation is CATGAGGMDTQYF.